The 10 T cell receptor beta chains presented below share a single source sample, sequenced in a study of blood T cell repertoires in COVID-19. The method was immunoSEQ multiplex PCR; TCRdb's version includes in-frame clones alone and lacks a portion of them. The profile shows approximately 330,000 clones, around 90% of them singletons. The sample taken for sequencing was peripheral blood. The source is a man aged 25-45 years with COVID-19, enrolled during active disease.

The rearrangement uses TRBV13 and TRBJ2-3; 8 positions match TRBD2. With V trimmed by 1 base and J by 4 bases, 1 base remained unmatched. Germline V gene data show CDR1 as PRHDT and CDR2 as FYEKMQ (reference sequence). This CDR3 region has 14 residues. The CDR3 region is CASSLAGGPDTQYF. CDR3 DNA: TGTGCCAGCAGCTTAGCGGGGGGGCCAGATACGCAGTATTTT.

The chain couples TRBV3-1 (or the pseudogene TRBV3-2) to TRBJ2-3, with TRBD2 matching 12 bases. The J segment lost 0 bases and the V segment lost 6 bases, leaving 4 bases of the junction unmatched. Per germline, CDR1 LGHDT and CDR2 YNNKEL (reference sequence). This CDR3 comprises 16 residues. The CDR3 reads CASRALAGGSTDTQYF. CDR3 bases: TGTGCCAGCAGGGCACTAGCGGGGGGAAGCACAGATACGCAGTATTTT.

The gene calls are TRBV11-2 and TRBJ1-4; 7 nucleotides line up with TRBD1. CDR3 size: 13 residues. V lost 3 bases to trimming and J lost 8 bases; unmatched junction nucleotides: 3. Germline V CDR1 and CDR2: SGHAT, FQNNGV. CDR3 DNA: TGTGCCAGCAGCTTTACAGGGGAGGAAAAACTGTTTTTT. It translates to CASSFTGEEKLFF.

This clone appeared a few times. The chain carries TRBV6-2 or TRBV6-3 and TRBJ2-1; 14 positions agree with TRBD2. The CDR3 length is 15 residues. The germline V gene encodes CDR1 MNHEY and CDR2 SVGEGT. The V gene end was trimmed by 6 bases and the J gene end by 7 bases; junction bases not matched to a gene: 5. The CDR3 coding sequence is TGTGCCAGCAGCCCCGGGACTAGCGGGAGAAATGAGCAGTTCTTC. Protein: CASSPGTSGRNEQFF.

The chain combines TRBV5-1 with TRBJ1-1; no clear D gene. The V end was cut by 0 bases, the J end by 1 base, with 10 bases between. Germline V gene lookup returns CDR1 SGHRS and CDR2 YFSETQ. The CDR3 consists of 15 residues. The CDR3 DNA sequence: TGCGCCAGCAGCTTGGGTCGGCGGGGGAACACTGAAGCTTTCTTT. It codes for CASSLGRRGNTEAFF.

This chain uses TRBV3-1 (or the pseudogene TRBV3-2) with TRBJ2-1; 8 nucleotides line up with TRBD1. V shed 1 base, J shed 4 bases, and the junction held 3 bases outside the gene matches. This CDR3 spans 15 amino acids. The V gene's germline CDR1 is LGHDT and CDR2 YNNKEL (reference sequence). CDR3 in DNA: TGTGCCAGCAGCCAAGGACAGGGGCCTTACAATGAGCAGTTCTTC. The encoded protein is CASSQGQGPYNEQFF.

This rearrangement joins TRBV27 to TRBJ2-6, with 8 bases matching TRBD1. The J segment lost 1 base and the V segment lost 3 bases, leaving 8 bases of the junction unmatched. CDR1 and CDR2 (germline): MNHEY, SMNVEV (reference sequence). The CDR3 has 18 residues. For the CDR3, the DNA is TGTGCCAGCAGTTTTTCGGGCAGGGGGCGATCTGGGGCCAACGTCCTGACTTTC. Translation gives CASSFSGRGRSGANVLTF.

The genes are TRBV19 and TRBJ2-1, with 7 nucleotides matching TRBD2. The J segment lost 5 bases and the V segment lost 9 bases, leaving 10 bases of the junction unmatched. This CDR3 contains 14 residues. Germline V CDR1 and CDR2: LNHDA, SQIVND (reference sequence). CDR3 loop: CASRQASGDNEQFF. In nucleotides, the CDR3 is TGTGCCAGCCGCCAGGCTAGCGGCGACAATGAGCAGTTCTTC.

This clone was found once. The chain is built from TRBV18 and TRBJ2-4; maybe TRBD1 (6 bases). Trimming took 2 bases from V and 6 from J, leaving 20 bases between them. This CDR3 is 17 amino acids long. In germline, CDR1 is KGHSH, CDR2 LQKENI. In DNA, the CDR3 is TGTGCCAGCTCACCATCCTCAGGGCAGGGGTTAGGAAACATTCAGTACTTC. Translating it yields CASSPSSGQGLGNIQYF.

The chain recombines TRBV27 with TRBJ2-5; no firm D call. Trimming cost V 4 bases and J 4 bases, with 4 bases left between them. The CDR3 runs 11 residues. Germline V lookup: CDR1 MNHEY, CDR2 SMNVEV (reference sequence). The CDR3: CASSSGETQYF. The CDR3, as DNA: TGTGCCAGCAGTTCAGGAGAGACCCAGTACTTC.